Presented here are 29 T cell receptor beta chains from one specimen sequenced in a study of blood T cell repertoires in COVID-19. Measured with immunoSEQ multiplex PCR; TCRdb has only the in-frame clones, and not every one. The table includes 150,000 to 200,000 clones, roughly 85% detected once. The sequenced material came from peripheral blood. The receptors here all came from a woman aged 25-40 years with acute or convalescent COVID-19.

This clone came up a few times. The chain combines TRBV6-6 with TRBJ1-5; unclear D gene. The germline CDR1 and CDR2 sequences are MNHNY and SVGAGI (reference sequence). The CDR3 spans 15 residues. V was shortened by 6 bases and J by 0 bases, with 12 bases between the two germline ends. The DNA of the CDR3 is TGTGCCAGCAGCCTAGGCGGGGATAGCAATCAGCCCCAGCATTTT. It yields the protein CASSLGGDSNQPQHF.

The rearrangement joins TRBV19 to TRBJ1-2; 7 bases line up with TRBD1. The CDR3 loop spans 15 amino acids. V was clipped by 6 bases and J by 2 bases; unmatched bases: 9. Germline values: CDR1 LNHDA, CDR2 SQIVND (reference sequence). The CDR3, as DNA: TGTGCCAGTAGGGCGGGACAGACCCGAAACTATGGCTACACCTTC. Its protein product is CASRAGQTRNYGYTF. Full variable domain (outside the CDR3, taken from reference TRBV19 and TRBJ1-2): DGGITQSPKYLFRKEGQNVTLSCEQNLNHDAMYWYRQDPGQGLRLIYYSQIVNDFQKGDIAEGYSVSREKKESFPLTVTSAQKNPTAFYLCASRAGQTRNYGYTFGSGTRLTVV.

The chain joins TRBV19 to TRBJ1-1, with TRBD1 matching over 8 bases. The V segment lost 3 bases and the J segment 1 base; nucleotides outside the gene matches: 19. CDR1 is LNHDA, CDR2 SQIVND, per germline (reference sequence). The CDR3 length is 20 residues. The CDR3 sequence: CASSIGGVGQGRVGNTEAFF. For the CDR3, the DNA is TGTGCCAGTAGTATTGGCGGGGTTGGACAGGGAAGGGTGGGGAACACTGAAGCTTTCTTT.

The V call is TRBV27, the J call TRBJ2-7, with D uncertain. Germline V gives CDR1 MNHEY, CDR2 SMNVEV (reference sequence). V lost 6 bases and J 6 bases, leaving 18 bases between the germline ends. The CDR3 runs 14 residues. The CDR3 here is CASRPYSLTAEQYF. The DNA of the CDR3 is TGTGCCAGCAGGCCCTATTCTCTCACCGCCGAGCAGTACTTC.

The chain is built from TRBV18 and TRBJ2-5; D not certain. Deletions cut 5 bases from V and 4 bases from J, with 11 bases between. CDR3 length: 13 amino acids. Germline CDR1 KGHSH, CDR2 LQKENI. Here the CDR3 reads CASSIHEVETQYF. The CDR3 coding sequence is TGTGCCAGCTCAATACATGAGGTAGAGACCCAGTACTTC.

About this clone: The conserved final phenylalanine or tryptophan is absent from the CDR3, which likely points to a read error. No DNA is shown, since the ends of the CDR3 on it are uncertain; the CDR3 is the one TCRdb lists. The rearrangement links TRBV27 to TRBJ1-1; the tabulated D call, TRBD1, remains unverified against the DNA. Germline V gives CDR1 MNHEY, CDR2 SMNVEV (reference sequence). The CDR3 length equals 12 residues, ends included. CDR3 loop: CASGWTGATRGS.

The rearrangement links TRBV11-2 to TRBJ1-4, with D unclear. From germline, CDR1 is SGHAT and CDR2 FQNNGV. Trimming took off 5 bases at V and 8 bases at J, with 9 bases between the two ends. The CDR3 sequence is 12 residues long. The CDR3 nucleotides read TGTGCCAGCAGCCCCCTCGCGGAAAAACTGTTTTTT. Translation gives CASSPLAEKLFF.

The V gene is TRBV30, the J gene TRBJ1-3; D uncertain. CDR1 is GTSNPN, CDR2 SVGIG, per germline (reference sequence). V lost 7 bases, J lost 0 bases, and 13 bases lay in between. This CDR3 spans 14 amino acids. Written as DNA, the CDR3 is TGTGCCTTCCAGACTCCAGACTCTGGAAACACCATATATTTT. Its translation is CAFQTPDSGNTIYF.

The chain recombines TRBV30 with TRBJ2-2, with 10 bases fitting TRBD1. Germline CDR1 reads GTSNPN; CDR2 reads SVGIG (reference sequence). This CDR3 has 15 amino acids. The ends lost 4 bases at V and 1 base at J; junction bases unmatched: 3. CDR3 amino acids: CAWMGDRGNTGELFF. DNA of the CDR3: TGTGCCTGGATGGGGGACAGGGGGAACACCGGGGAGCTGTTTTTT.

This chain links TRBV5-1 with TRBJ2-2; D is unresolved. Germline V gene lookup returns CDR1 SGHRS and CDR2 YFSETQ. Trimming took 2 bases from V and 2 from J, leaving 10 bases between them. CDR3 length: 15 amino acids. The DNA of the CDR3 is TGCGCCAGCAGCTTAACTGGTCCTAACACCGGGGAGCTGTTTTTT. Its translation is CASSLTGPNTGELFF.

This sequence joins TRBV5-1 and TRBJ1-4; 9 bases are shared with TRBD1. This CDR3 is 16 amino acids long. Germline V lookup: CDR1 SGHRS, CDR2 YFSETQ. V dropped 1 base and J dropped 7; count of bases not matched to a gene: 8. The CDR3 here is CASSLRRTGAGEKLFF. In DNA form, the CDR3 reads TGCGCCAGCAGCTTGAGACGGACAGGGGCGGGTGAAAAACTGTTTTTT.

The chain recombines TRBV4-3 with TRBJ2-7; 8 nucleotides align to TRBD2. The ends lost 0 bases at V and 9 bases at J; junction bases unmatched: 7. Germline V gene data show CDR1 as LGHNA and CDR2 as YSLEER. This CDR3 comprises 14 residues. CDR3 sequence: CASSQEGRGGAQYF. Here the CDR3 DNA reads TGCGCCAGCAGCCAAGAGGGTCGGGGGGGCGCGCAGTACTTC.

This clone was detected once. This chain joins TRBV29-1 and TRBJ2-2; 10 positions agree with TRBD1. The CDR3 length is 14 residues. Germline CDR1 and CDR2: SQVTM and ANQGSEA. V shed 8 bases and J 3 bases; nucleotides not matched to a gene: 6. CDR3 region: CSPTTGGDTGELFF. For the CDR3, the DNA is TGCAGCCCGACGACAGGGGGCGACACCGGGGAGCTGTTTTTT.

The gene calls are TRBV21-1 and TRBJ1-1; the table gives TRBD1 as D, unverified against the DNA. TRBV21-1 is a documented pseudogene. This CDR3 has 15 residues. The CDR3 here is CASSGRGRGNTEAFF. For the CDR3, the DNA is TGTGCCAGCAGCGGCCGGGGCAGGGGAAACACTGAAGCTTTCTTT.

V and J are TRBV19 and TRBJ2-1; no firm D call. The ends were cut back, 3 bases at V and 0 bases at J, with 6 bases in the middle. Germline V gives CDR1 LNHDA, CDR2 SQIVND (reference sequence). The CDR3 extends over 14 amino acids. Here the CDR3 reads CASSISHSYNEQFF. The CDR3 DNA is TGTGCCAGTAGTATTTCCCACTCCTACAATGAGCAGTTCTTC.

The chain has TRBV6-2 or TRBV6-3 and TRBJ2-1; the D gene is possibly TRBD2 (5 bases). Germline assignment: CDR1 MNHEY and CDR2 SVGEGT. Trimming removed 6 bases from V and 6 bases from J, with 15 bases in between. There are 14 residues in the CDR3. The DNA of the CDR3 is TGTGCCAGCAGCCCCAGACTATTCGGCAATGAGCAGTTCTTC. Residues: CASSPRLFGNEQFF.

This chain uses TRBV9 with TRBJ2-5, with D possibly TRBD1 on 7 matching bases. The CDR3 has 15 amino acids. The V gene lost 0 bases and the J gene lost 5 bases, with 14 bases spanning the gap. Germline CDR1 reads SGDLS; CDR2 reads YYNGEE. CDR3 DNA: TGTGCCAGCAGCGTAGATGGAGGGGGCCCGGAGACCCAGTACTTC. This gives the protein CASSVDGGGPETQYF.

The J gene is TRBJ1-1, the V gene TRBV6-1, with D unclear. The germline V and J ends were trimmed by 5 bases and 1 base, with 11 bases remaining between them. This CDR3 contains 14 residues. Germline V lookup: CDR1 MNHNS, CDR2 SASEGT. The DNA of the CDR3 is TGTGCCAGCAGTCCGAGGGAAACGAACACTGAAGCTTTCTTT. Its protein product is CASSPRETNTEAFF.

V usage is TRBV5-5 and J usage is TRBJ1-3; TRBD1 agrees at 7 bases. J lost 3 bases, V lost 2 bases, and 5 bases had no gene match. The germline V gene has CDR1 SGHKS and CDR2 YYEKEE (reference sequence). The length of the CDR3 is 15 residues. The CDR3: CASSFDRAYGNTIYF. CDR3 DNA sequence: TGTGCCAGCAGCTTTGACAGGGCTTATGGAAACACCATATATTTT.

This clone came up a few times. This chain joins TRBV27 and TRBJ1-4; tentative D call: TRBD1 (6 bases). CDR1 and CDR2 from the germline V gene are MNHEY and SMNVEV (reference sequence). Between the trimmed V and J ends, which lost 5 bases and 8 bases, there was a span of 18 bases. The CDR3 totals 15 residues. CDR3 DNA sequence: TGTGCCAGCAGTCCCCGCACAGGGTTCGGGGAAAAACTGTTTTTT. Translated, it gives CASSPRTGFGEKLFF.

The J gene is TRBJ2-1, the V gene TRBV19; 9 positions agree with TRBD2. Germline CDR1 LNHDA, CDR2 SQIVND (reference sequence). The ends lost 7 bases at V and 7 bases at J; junction bases unmatched: 14. This CDR3 spans 16 amino acids. The CDR3 region has the DNA TGTGCCAGTACCAGTTACGGCGGGAGGGCCCTTAATGAGCAGTTCTTC. It specifies CASTSYGGRALNEQFF.

This chain connects TRBV12-3 or TRBV12-4 to TRBJ1-2, with 7 positions matching TRBD1. The V segment lost 7 bases and the J segment 4 bases; nucleotides outside the gene matches: 6. The CDR3 spans 13 residues. CDR3 DNA sequence: TGTGCCAGCACCGAAAGACAGGGCTATGGCTACACCTTC. Translation: CASTERQGYGYTF.

J is TRBJ1-3 and V is TRBV7-8, with D perhaps matching TRBD1 (6 bases). Trimming stripped 8 bases from V and 2 bases from J, with 19 bases between. Germline CDR1 and CDR2: SGHVS and FQNEAQ. CDR3 length equals 16 residues. The CDR3 sequence is CASGLDGTQAGNTIYF. The CDR3 coding sequence is TGTGCCAGCGGTCTCGACGGGACACAGGCTGGAAACACCATATATTTT. The complete variable domain, with remaining parts taken from reference TRBV7-8 and TRBJ1-3, reads GAGVSQSPRYKVAKRGQDVALRCDPISGHVSLFWYQQALGQGPEFLTYFQNEAQLDKSGLPSDRFFAERPEGSVSTLKIQRTQQEDSAVYLCASGLDGTQAGNTIYFGEGSWLTVV.

This rearrangement joins TRBV2 to TRBJ1-2, with TRBD1 matching 8 bases. The CDR3 loop spans 16 amino acids. Unmatched junction bases numbered 10, after V lost 4 bases and J lost 3 bases. Looked up from germline, CDR1 is SNHLY and CDR2 is FYNNEI. The CDR3 region is CASSGVGQGAYYGYTF. DNA for the CDR3: TGTGCCAGCAGTGGAGTTGGGCAGGGGGCCTACTATGGCTACACCTTC.

J is TRBJ2-3 and V is TRBV28; D gene uncertain. Trimming shortened V by 0 bases and J by 2 bases, and 12 bases separated the two germline ends. The CDR3 runs to 16 residues. Per the germline V gene, CDR1 is MDHEN and CDR2 is SYDVKM. The CDR3 nucleotides read TGTGCCAGCAGTTTATGGATCCTAACTTTCACAGATACGCAGTATTTT. Encoded protein: CASSLWILTFTDTQYF.

The V call is TRBV9, the J call TRBJ2-5, with 12 bases fitting TRBD2. The CDR3 totals 16 residues. The junction had 1 base not matched to a gene; V was cut back by 0 bases and J by 1 base. The V gene's germline CDR1 is SGDLS and CDR2 YYNGEE. The CDR3 coding sequence is TGTGCCAGCAGCGTAGGGACTAGCGGGATCCAAGAGACCCAGTACTTC. Translated: CASSVGTSGIQETQYF.

The CDR3 DNA sequence: TGTGCCAGCAGCGTAGTGGGCCAATCTACTGAAGCTTTCTTT. Its translation is CASSVVGQSTEAFF. The chain employs TRBV9 and TRBJ1-1, with D hard to call. The V end lost 0 bases, the J end lost 5 bases, and 11 bases lay between the germline ends. This CDR3 has 14 amino acids. The germline CDR1 and CDR2 sequences are SGDLS and YYNGEE.

The V gene is TRBV3-1 (or the pseudogene TRBV3-2), the J gene TRBJ2-3, with a tentative D call TRBD1 (7 bases). Germline-derived CDR1 and CDR2 are LGHDT and YNNKEL (reference sequence). V was trimmed by 2 bases and J by 8 bases, leaving 8 bases between them. The CDR3 is made up of 12 amino acids. CDR3 region: CASSQQGGTQYF. The CDR3 DNA follows: TGTGCCAGCAGCCAACAGGGGGGTACGCAGTATTTT.

This clone was counted between two and nine times. The CDR3 nucleotides read TGTGCCAGCAGCCGCCGGAGCGACCCTGAAGCTTTCTTT. Its protein is CASSRRSDPEAFF. This chain uses TRBV3-1 (or the pseudogene TRBV3-2) with TRBJ1-1; unclear D gene. The CDR3 covers 13 residues. The V and J ends lost 4 bases and 6 bases respectively, with 12 bases between them. The V gene's germline CDR1 is LGHDT and CDR2 YNNKEL (reference sequence).